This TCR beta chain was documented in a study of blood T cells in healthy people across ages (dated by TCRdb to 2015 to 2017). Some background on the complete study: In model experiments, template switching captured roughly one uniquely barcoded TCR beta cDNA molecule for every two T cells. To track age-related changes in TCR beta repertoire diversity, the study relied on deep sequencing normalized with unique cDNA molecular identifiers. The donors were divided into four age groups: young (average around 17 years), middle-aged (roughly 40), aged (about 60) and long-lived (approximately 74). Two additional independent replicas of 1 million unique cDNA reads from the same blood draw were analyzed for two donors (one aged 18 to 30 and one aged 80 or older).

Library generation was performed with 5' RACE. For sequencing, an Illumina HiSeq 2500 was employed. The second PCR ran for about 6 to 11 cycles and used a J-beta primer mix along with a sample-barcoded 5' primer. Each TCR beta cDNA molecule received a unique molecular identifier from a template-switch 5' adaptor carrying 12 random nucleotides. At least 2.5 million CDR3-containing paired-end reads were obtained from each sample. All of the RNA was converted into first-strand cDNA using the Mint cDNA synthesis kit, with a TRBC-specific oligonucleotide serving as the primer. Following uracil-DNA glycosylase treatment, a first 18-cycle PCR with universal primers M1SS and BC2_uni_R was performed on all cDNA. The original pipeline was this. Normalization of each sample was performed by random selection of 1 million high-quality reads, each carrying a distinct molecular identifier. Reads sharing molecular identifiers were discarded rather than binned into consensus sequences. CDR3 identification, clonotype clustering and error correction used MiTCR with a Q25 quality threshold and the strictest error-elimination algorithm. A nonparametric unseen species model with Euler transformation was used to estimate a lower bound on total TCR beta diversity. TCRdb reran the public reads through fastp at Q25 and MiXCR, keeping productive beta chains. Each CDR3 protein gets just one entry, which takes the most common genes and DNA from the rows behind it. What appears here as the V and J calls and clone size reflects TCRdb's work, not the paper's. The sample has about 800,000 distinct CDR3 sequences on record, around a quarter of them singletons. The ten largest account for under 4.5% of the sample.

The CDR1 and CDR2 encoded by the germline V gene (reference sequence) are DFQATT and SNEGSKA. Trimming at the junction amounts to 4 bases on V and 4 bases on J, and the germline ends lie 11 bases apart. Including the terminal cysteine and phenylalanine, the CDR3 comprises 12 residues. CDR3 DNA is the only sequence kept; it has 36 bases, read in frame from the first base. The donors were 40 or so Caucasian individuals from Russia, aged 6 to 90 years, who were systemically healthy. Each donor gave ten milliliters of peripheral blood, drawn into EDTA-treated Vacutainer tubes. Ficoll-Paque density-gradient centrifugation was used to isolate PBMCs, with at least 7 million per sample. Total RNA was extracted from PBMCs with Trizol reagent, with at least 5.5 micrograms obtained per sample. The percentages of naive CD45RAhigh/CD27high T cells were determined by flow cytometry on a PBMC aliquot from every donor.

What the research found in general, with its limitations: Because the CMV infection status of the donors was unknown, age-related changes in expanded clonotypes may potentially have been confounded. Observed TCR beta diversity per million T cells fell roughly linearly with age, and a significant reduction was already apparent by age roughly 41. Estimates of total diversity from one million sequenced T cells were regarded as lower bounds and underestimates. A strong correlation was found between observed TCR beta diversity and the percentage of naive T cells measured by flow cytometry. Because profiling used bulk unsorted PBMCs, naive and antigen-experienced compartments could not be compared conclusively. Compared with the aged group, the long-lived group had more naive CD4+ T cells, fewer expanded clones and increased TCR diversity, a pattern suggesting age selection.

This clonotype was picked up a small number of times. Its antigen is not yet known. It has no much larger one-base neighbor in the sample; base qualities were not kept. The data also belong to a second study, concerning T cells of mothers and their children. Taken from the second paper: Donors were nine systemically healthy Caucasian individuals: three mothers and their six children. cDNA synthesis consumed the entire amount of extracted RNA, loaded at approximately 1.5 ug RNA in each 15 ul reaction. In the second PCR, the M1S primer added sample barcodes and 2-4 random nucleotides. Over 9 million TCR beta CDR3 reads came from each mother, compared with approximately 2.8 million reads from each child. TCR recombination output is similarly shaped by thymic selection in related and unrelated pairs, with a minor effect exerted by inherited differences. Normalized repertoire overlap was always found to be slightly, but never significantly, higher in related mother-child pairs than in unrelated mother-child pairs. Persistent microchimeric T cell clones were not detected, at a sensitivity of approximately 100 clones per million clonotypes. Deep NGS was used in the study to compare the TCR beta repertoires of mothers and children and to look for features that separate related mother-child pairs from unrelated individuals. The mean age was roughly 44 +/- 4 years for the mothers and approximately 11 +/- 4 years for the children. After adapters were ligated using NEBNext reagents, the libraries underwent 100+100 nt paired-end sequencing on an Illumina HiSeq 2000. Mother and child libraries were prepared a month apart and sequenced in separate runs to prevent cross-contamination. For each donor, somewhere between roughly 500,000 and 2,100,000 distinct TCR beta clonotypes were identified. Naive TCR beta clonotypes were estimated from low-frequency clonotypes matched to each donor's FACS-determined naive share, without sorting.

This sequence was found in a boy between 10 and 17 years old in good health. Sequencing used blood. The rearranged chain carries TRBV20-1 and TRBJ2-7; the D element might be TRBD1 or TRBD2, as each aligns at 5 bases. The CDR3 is CSATGTAYEQYF. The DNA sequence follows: TGCAGTGCTACCGGGACGGCATACGAGCAGTACTTC.